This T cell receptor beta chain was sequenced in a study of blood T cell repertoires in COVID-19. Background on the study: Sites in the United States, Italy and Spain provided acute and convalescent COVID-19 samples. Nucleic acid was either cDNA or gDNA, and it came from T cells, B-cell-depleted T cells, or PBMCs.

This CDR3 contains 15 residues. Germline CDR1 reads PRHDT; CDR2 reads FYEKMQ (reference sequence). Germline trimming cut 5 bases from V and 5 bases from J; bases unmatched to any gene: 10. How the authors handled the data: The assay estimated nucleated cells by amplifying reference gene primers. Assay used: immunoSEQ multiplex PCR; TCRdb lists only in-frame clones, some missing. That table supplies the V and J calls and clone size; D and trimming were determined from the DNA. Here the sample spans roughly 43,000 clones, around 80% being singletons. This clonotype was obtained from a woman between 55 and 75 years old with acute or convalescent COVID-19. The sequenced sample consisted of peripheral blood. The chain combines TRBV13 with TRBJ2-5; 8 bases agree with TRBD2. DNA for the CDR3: TGTGCCAGCAGCCACCGCCCGACGGGGGGGGAGACCCAGTACTTC. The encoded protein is CASSHRPTGGETQYF.